Below, 10 T cell receptor beta chains from the same sample are listed, as sequenced in a study of blood T cell repertoires in COVID-19 (dated by TCRdb to the early 2020s). Libraries were made using the immunoSEQ multiplex PCR assay. This is the immuneACCESS table as TCRdb keeps it, with only in-frame sequences that have V and J called. A part of the clones is gone; compared with another copy, unresolved V genes explain less than half, and the rest is unexplained. For this sample there are just over 250,000 clones; about 88% appear just once. Approximately 4% of the sample belongs to the ten largest clones. Sequencing was done on a sample of PBMCs or T cells enriched from blood (not recorded which). These receptors came from a man aged 30-40 years with acute COVID-19.

The rearrangement uses TRBV5-5 and TRBJ2-1; D may be TRBD2 (6 bases). Per germline, CDR1 SGHKS and CDR2 YYEKEE (reference sequence). Trimming removed 0 bases from V and 8 bases from J, with 12 bases in between. This CDR3 is 14 amino acids long. The CDR3 here is CASSLGGVFDEQFF. CDR3 coding DNA: TGTGCCAGCAGCTTGGGCGGGGTTTTCGATGAGCAGTTCTTC.

The chain is built from TRBV6-5 and TRBJ2-4, with 7 bases fitting TRBD2. The germline gives CDR1 MNHEY, CDR2 SVGAGI. The CDR3 is 14 amino acids. The V gene end was trimmed by 6 bases and the J gene end by 0 bases; junction bases not matched to a gene: 2. Here the CDR3 DNA reads TGTGCCAGCAGGGGAGGGCTAGCCAAAAACATTCAGTACTTC. Translation: CASRGGLAKNIQYF.

The chain couples TRBV4-2 to TRBJ2-3; 7 bases are a match to TRBD2. Germline CDR1 is LGHNA and CDR2 is YNFKEQ. V lost 1 base and J lost 2; bases outside the gene matches: 6. CDR3 length: 16 residues. DNA of the CDR3: TGTGCCAGCAGCCAAGTACCTAGCGGTCCCACAGATACGCAGTATTTT. Amino acids: CASSQVPSGPTDTQYF.

The J gene is TRBJ2-2, the V gene TRBV4-1; TRBD2 is a possible D gene (6 bases). Trimming took 4 bases from V and 5 from J, leaving 20 bases between them. The CDR3 totals 17 residues. Germline CDR1 reads MGHRA; CDR2 reads YSYEKL. CDR3 protein: CASSRSLRERGTGELFF. CDR3 coding DNA: TGCGCCAGCAGCCGTAGCCTCCGGGAGCGTGGGACCGGGGAGCTGTTTTTT.

This chain uses TRBV6-5 with TRBJ1-4, with D possibly TRBD1 on 6 matching bases. There are 13 residues in the CDR3. Trimming took off 5 bases at V and 4 bases at J, with 8 bases between the two ends. Germline CDR1 is MNHEY and CDR2 is SVGAGI. The CDR3 reads CASSRTVNEKLFF. The CDR3 region has the DNA TGTGCCAGCAGTCGGACAGTTAATGAAAAACTGTTTTTT.

The V gene is TRBV14, the J gene TRBJ2-2; TRBD2 is a possible D gene (5 bases). The CDR3 is 17 residues long. V lost 0 bases and J 4 bases, leaving 15 bases between the germline ends. CDR1 SGHDN and CDR2 FVKESK come from the germline V gene. In DNA, the CDR3 is TGTGCCAGCAGCCAAGATCAGACTATTCCGGGCACCGGGGAGCTGTTTTTT. Translation gives CASSQDQTIPGTGELFF.

This sequence joins TRBV6-5 and TRBJ1-5; unclear D gene. Trimming removed 4 bases from V and 7 bases from J, with 8 bases in between. This CDR3 has 12 residues. Germline CDR1 MNHEY, CDR2 SVGAGI. The DNA of the CDR3 is TGTGCCAGCAGTTCGGGGAACCAGCCCCAGCATTTT. Encoded protein: CASSSGNQPQHF.

The chain joins TRBV11-2 to TRBJ2-1; a possible D gene is TRBD2 (5 bases). The CDR3 loop spans 14 amino acids. CDR1 SGHAT and CDR2 FQNNGV come from the germline V gene. Trimming cost V 2 bases and J 10 bases, with 15 bases left between them. The CDR3 region is CASSLYESRAEQFF. CDR3 DNA: TGTGCCAGCAGCTTATATGAGTCGCGGGCCGAGCAGTTCTTC.

The chain uses TRBV10-3 and TRBJ1-1, with 7 bases lining up with TRBD1. Germline V lookup: CDR1 ENHRY, CDR2 SYGVKD. The CDR3 has 15 residues. With 6 bases clipped from V and 0 bases from J, the junction kept 7 bases outside the gene matches. The CDR3 DNA reads TGTGCCATCAGCAGGGACAGCTTAATGAACACTGAAGCTTTCTTT. Amino acids: CAISRDSLMNTEAFF.

The rearrangement uses TRBV11-2 and TRBJ1-6; D unresolved. Germline V lookup: CDR1 SGHAT, CDR2 FQNNGV. Trimming took off 4 bases at V and 1 base at J, with 17 bases between the two ends. The CDR3 loop spans 18 amino acids. The CDR3 loop reads CASSYLRGSGSYNSPLHF. DNA for the CDR3: TGTGCCAGCAGCTACCTCCGGGGAAGTGGGTCCTATAATTCACCCCTCCACTTT. The full variable domain, rest sourced from reference TRBV11-2 and TRBJ1-6, is EAGVAQSPRYKIIEKRQSVAFWCNPISGHATLYWYQQILGQGPKLLIQFQNNGVVDDSQLPKDRFSAERLKGVDSTLKIQPAKLEDSAVYLCASSYLRGSGSYNSPLHFGNGTRLTVT.